The clone carrying this T cell receptor beta chain showed up just a few times. Its target is not known. Healthy individuals who donated bone marrow served as the donors. Trimming removed 3 bases at V and 4 bases at J, with 19 bases between. CDR3 length: 16 amino acids. Germline assignment: CDR1 SNHLY and CDR2 FYNNEI. Researchers ran the PCR with 60 Vbeta and 13 Jbeta primers. The data were produced by immunoSEQ multiplex PCR, yet TCRdb's version contains in-frame clones alone and is incomplete. The data contain approximately 150,000 clones, roughly four fifths of them seen just once; the ten biggest clones take up less than 4%. The data derive from a study of cytomegalovirus exposure and HLA in healthy donors. Broader study findings: Later on, a genetic analysis was performed. It linked a missense variant in DCLRE1C with V- and J-gene trimming of TCR beta. In a later analysis, across HLA loci, associated TCR counts were highest for DRB1, lowest for HLA-C.

The clonotype comes from a male donor in good health and CMV-seronegative. The chain has TRBV2 and TRBJ2-7; D possibly corresponds to TRBD2 (5 bases). The specimen was PBMCs. CDR3 sequence: CASSELGRPTGYEQYF. The CDR3, as DNA: TGTGCCAGCAGTGAGTTAGGGCGGCCCACGGGGTACGAGCAGTACTTC.